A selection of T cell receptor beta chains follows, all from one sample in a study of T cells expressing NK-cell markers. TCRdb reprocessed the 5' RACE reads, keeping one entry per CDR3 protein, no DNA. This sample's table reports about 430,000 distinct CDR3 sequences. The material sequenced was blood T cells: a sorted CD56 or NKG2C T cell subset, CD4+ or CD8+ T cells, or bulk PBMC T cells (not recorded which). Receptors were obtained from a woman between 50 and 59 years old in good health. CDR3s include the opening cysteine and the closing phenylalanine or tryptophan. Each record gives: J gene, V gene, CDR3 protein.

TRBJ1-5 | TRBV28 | CASRLQGAWEPQHF
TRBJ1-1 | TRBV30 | CAWRTDRVREAFF
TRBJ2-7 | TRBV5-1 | CASSPPGNEQYF
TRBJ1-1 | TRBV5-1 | CASSLEGQGGVNTEAFF
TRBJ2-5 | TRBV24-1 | CATSFGPETQYF
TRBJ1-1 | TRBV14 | CASSQVLGGTEAFF
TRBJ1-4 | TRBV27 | CASSFSGKGEKLFF
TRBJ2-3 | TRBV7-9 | CASSSTYRGPDTDTQYF
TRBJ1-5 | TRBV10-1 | CASSESGGQPQHF
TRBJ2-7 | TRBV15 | CATSRAGLAGSSYEQYF
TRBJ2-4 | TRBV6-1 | CASSMDINIQYF
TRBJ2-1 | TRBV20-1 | CSAEGGRRDEQFF
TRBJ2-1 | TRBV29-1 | CSATEVTGTLYEQFF
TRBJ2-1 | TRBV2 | CASEVAGANEQFF
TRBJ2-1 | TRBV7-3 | CASSLTGHNSYNEQFF
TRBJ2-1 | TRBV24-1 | CATSDTPDGYNEQFF